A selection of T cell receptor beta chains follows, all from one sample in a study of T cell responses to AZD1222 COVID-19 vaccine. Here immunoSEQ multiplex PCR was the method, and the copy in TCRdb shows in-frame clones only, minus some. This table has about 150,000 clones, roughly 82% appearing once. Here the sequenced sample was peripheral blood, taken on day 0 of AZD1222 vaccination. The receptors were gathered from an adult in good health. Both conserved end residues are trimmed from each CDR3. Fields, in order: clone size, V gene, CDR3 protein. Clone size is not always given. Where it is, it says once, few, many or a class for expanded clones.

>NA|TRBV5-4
ASSPDRGEKLF
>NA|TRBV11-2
ASSFKVGLEAF
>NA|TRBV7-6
ASSSGTRRGQETQY
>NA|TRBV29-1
SVDRGGYGYT
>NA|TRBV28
VAGQGGTGELF
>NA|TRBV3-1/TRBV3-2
ASSQDRSNQPQH
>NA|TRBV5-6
ASSLDGSGNTIY
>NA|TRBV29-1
SVGLGSGNTIY
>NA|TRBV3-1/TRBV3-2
ASSPQSDRGRYTQY
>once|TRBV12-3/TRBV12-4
ASSRVFYEQY
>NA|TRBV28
ASSFRDRGQF
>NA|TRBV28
ASSSYMTGSRADEQF
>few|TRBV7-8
ASSLGTANYGYT
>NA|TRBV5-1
ASSLGAGSEKLF
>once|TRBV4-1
ASSQVHGATNEKLF
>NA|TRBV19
ASSAPVSTRPYEQY
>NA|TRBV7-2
ASSLYWTGATEAF
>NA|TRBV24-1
ATSDRSRSYEQY
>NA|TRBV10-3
AIRSDRATEAF
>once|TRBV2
ASSGDRFYGYT
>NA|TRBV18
ASSPGQLFAGELF
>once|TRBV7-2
ASSFSGGSYNEQF
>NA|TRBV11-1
ASSFLSNEQF
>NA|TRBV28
ASSLWSLVQETQY
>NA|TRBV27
ASSSLTGHGNTIY
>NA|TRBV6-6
ASILGAGAMNTEAF
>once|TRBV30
AWGRTLSGYNSPLH
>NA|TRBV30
AWRTPYEQY
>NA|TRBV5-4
ASSFTGGVTEAF
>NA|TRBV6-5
ASSSRGATGELF
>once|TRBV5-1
ASSLVAGFAGELF
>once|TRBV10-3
AISEGNYGYT
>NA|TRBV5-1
ASSFGGSPYGYT